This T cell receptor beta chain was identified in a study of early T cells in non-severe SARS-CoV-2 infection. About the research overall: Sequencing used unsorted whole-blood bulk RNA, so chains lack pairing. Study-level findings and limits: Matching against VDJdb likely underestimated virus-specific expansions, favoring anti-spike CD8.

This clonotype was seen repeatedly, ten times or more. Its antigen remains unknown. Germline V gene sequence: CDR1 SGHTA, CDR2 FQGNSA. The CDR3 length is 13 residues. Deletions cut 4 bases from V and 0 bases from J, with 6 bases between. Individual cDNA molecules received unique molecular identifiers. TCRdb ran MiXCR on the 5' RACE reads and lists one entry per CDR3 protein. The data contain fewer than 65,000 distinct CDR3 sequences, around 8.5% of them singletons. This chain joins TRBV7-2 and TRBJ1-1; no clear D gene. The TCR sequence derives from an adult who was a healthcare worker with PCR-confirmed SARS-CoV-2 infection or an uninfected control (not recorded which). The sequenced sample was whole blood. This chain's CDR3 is CASSSSVNTEAFF. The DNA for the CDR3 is TGTGCCAGCAGCTCATCGGTGAACACTGAAGCTTTCTTT.